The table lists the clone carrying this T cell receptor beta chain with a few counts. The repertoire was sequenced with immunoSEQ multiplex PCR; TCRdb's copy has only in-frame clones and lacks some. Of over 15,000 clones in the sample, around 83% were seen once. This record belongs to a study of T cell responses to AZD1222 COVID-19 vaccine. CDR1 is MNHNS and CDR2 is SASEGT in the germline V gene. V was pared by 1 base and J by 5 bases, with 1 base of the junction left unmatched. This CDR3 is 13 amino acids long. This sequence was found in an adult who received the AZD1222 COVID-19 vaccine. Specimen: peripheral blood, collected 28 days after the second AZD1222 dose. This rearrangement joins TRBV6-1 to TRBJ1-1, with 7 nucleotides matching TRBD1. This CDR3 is CASSEEGATEAFF. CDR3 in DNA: TGTGCCAGCAGTGAAGAGGGGGCAACTGAAGCTTTCTTT.